This T cell receptor (beta chain) was sequenced in a study of blood T cell repertoires in COVID-19. Study overall: The United States, Italy and Spain were the sources of the acute and convalescent COVID-19 samples. Sources were T cells, B-cell-depleted T cells, or PBMCs; the material itself was cDNA or gDNA.

Authors' methods: Amplifying reference gene primers gave estimates of nucleated cell counts. Profiled with immunoSEQ multiplex PCR; TCRdb holds only in-frame clones, not every one. The DNA gave D and trimming, while V, J and clone size come from that table. The sample yields hundreds of thousands of clones, around 87% seen once. Enrollment of patients from Seattle took place during active infection, with longitudinal follow-up. Material: peripheral blood. The receptor was isolated from a woman aged 55-70 years with COVID-19, enrolled during active disease.

CDR3 in DNA: TGTGCCAGTAGTCCCAACCGACTAGCGGACGACTACAATGAGCAGTTCTTC. It is translated as CASSPNRLADDYNEQFF. The rearrangement links TRBV19 to TRBJ2-1; 9 bases match TRBD2. The ends lost 5 bases at V and 3 bases at J; junction bases unmatched: 11. The CDR3 covers 17 residues. The germline V gene has CDR1 LNHDA and CDR2 SQIVND (reference sequence).